Listed below are T cell receptor beta chains from one sample, sequenced in a study of a mutant IDH1 vaccine in newly diagnosed glioma. No antigen is known for these receptors. Method: immunoSEQ multiplex PCR; TCRdb's copy keeps in-frame clones and lacks some. Of 25,000 to 30,000 clones in the sample, around 80% were seen once. The starting material was PBMCs, obtained from a glioma patient whose treatment included an IDH1 peptide vaccine. The source is a woman under 30 with glioma. CDR3s include the opening cysteine and the closing phenylalanine or tryptophan. D genes are given only for firm matches. The size of a clone is reported for some rows only, either as once, few or many, or as a class for expanded clones.

v_call: TRBV6-4
clone_size: NA
d_call: NA
j_call: TRBJ2-7
cdr3_nt: TGTGCCAGCAGTGACGAATCGGGAGACTTATACTACGAGCAGTACTTC
cdr3_aa: CASSDESGDLYYEQYF

v_call: TRBV29-1
clone_size: NA
d_call: TRBD1
j_call: TRBJ2-2
cdr3_nt: TGCAGCGTCCTTCCGGGACAGGGATCCGGGGAGCTGTTTTTT
cdr3_aa: CSVLPGQGSGELFF

v_call: TRBV19
clone_size: NA
d_call: TRBD1
j_call: TRBJ2-2
cdr3_nt: TGTGCCAGTAGTATAGGAGTGGGACAGGGGGACACCGGGGAGCTGTTTTTT
cdr3_aa: CASSIGVGQGDTGELFF

v_call: TRBV16
clone_size: NA
d_call: TRBD2
j_call: TRBJ2-5
cdr3_nt: TGTGCCAGCAGCCCGCGACTAGCGGGAGGGGAAGAGACCCAGTACTTC
cdr3_aa: CASSPRLAGGEETQYF

v_call: TRBV2
clone_size: NA
d_call: NA
j_call: TRBJ2-4
cdr3_nt: TGTGCCAGCAGTGAAGACAGGGCTGGCAAAAACATTCAGTACTTC
cdr3_aa: CASSEDRAGKNIQYF

v_call: TRBV6-5
clone_size: NA
d_call: TRBD1
j_call: TRBJ1-1
cdr3_nt: TGTGCCAGTGAATCCCAGGGGGGAGGCACTGAAGCTTTCTTT
cdr3_aa: CASESQGGGTEAFF

v_call: TRBV13
clone_size: NA
d_call: TRBD1
j_call: TRBJ2-7
cdr3_nt: TGTGCCAGCAGCTTGCTGGGACAGGGTCTAATGGAGCAGTACTTC
cdr3_aa: CASSLLGQGLMEQYF

v_call: TRBV11-2
clone_size: NA
d_call: NA
j_call: TRBJ2-2
cdr3_nt: TGTGCCAGCAGCTTAGCGGGCGGGGAGCTGTTTTTT
cdr3_aa: CASSLAGGELFF

v_call: TRBV7-2
clone_size: NA
d_call: NA
j_call: TRBJ2-7
cdr3_nt: TGTGCCAGCAGTCCCAGAAAGGGGTACGAGCAGTACTTC
cdr3_aa: CASSPRKGYEQYF

v_call: TRBV6-5
clone_size: NA
d_call: NA
j_call: TRBJ2-7
cdr3_nt: TGTGCCTGTACCCGGGGTTACGAGCAGTACTTC
cdr3_aa: CACTRGYEQYF

v_call: TRBV10-3
clone_size: NA
d_call: TRBD1
j_call: TRBJ2-7
cdr3_nt: TGTGCCATCAGTGAGGGGACAGGGGAGTACTTC
cdr3_aa: CAISEGTGEYF

v_call: TRBV5-5
clone_size: NA
d_call: NA
j_call: TRBJ1-2
cdr3_nt: TGTGCCAGCAGCTTGGGGGCAGGGACTAGCTATGGCTACACCTTC
cdr3_aa: CASSLGAGTSYGYTF

v_call: TRBV11-3
clone_size: NA
d_call: TRBD1
j_call: TRBJ1-2
cdr3_nt: TGTGCCAGCAGCCCAGAGGGGACAGGGGAAGGCTACACCTTC
cdr3_aa: CASSPEGTGEGYTF

v_call: TRBV15
clone_size: NA
d_call: NA
j_call: TRBJ2-3
cdr3_nt: TGTGCCACCAGCAGAGATGGATCCCGTGAGGCGCAGTATTTT
cdr3_aa: CATSRDGSREAQYF

v_call: TRBV2
clone_size: NA
d_call: NA
j_call: TRBJ2-2
cdr3_nt: TGTGCCAGCAGTGAGGGCAGATTAAACACCGGGGAGCTGTTTTTT
cdr3_aa: CASSEGRLNTGELFF

v_call: TRBV7-2
clone_size: NA
d_call: TRBD2
j_call: TRBJ2-7
cdr3_nt: TGTGCCAGCAGCTTAGGGTTTTCGGGGGGCGAGCAGTACTTC
cdr3_aa: CASSLGFSGGEQYF

v_call: TRBV7-8
clone_size: few
d_call: TRBD2
j_call: TRBJ2-7
cdr3_nt: TGTGCCAGCAGCTTACGAACTAGCGGGGGCCTCAGCTCCTACGAGCAGTACTTC
cdr3_aa: CASSLRTSGGLSSYEQYF

v_call: TRBV7-2
clone_size: few
d_call: NA
j_call: TRBJ1-5
cdr3_nt: TGTGCCAGCAGCTTTGGTTTGCACCAGCCCCAGCATTTT
cdr3_aa: CASSFGLHQPQHF

v_call: TRBV27
clone_size: few
d_call: NA
j_call: TRBJ1-1
cdr3_nt: TGTGCCAGCGGAACAGGGTGGGTCACTGAAGCTTTCTTT
cdr3_aa: CASGTGWVTEAFF

v_call: TRBV7-9
clone_size: few
d_call: NA
j_call: TRBJ2-2
cdr3_nt: TGTGCCAGCAGCTTACAGGGTGTTGGGACCGGGGAGCTGTTTTTT
cdr3_aa: CASSLQGVGTGELFF

v_call: TRBV19
clone_size: once
d_call: TRBD1
j_call: TRBJ2-6
cdr3_nt: TGTGCCAGTACCCAACCCGGGACAGGGGGCTCTGGGGCCAACGTCCTGACTTTC
cdr3_aa: CASTQPGTGGSGANVLTF

v_call: TRBV6-1
clone_size: few
d_call: NA
j_call: TRBJ1-2
cdr3_nt: TGTGCCAGCAGTGACCCAGGGAGAATGGGCTACACCTTC
cdr3_aa: CASSDPGRMGYTF

v_call: TRBV6-1
clone_size: NA
d_call: NA
j_call: TRBJ2-1
cdr3_nt: TGTGCCAGCATATACGGGAGTAGTTCCAGTGAGCAGTTCTTC
cdr3_aa: CASIYGSSSSEQFF

v_call: TRBV19
clone_size: NA
d_call: NA
j_call: TRBJ2-7
cdr3_nt: TGTGCCAGTACCCCACAACCGGGGAGTTACGAGCAGTACTTC
cdr3_aa: CASTPQPGSYEQYF

v_call: TRBV14
clone_size: NA
d_call: TRBD2
j_call: TRBJ2-7
cdr3_nt: TGTGCCAGCAGCCAACTAGCGGGGGCCTACGAGCAGTACTTC
cdr3_aa: CASSQLAGAYEQYF

v_call: TRBV5-1
clone_size: NA
d_call: NA
j_call: TRBJ1-2
cdr3_nt: TGCGCCAGCAGCTACTCCGGGGACCAAAAGGCCCTTAACTATGGCTACACCTTC
cdr3_aa: CASSYSGDQKALNYGYTF

v_call: TRBV4-1
clone_size: NA
d_call: TRBD1
j_call: TRBJ1-5
cdr3_nt: TGCGCCAGCAGCCAAGATTCAGGACAGGGTCGCACCAATCAGCCCCAGCATTTT
cdr3_aa: CASSQDSGQGRTNQPQHF

v_call: TRBV5-8
clone_size: NA
d_call: NA
j_call: TRBJ1-2
cdr3_nt: TGTGCCAGCAGCCCTCCGACACTCGGCTACACCTTC
cdr3_aa: CASSPPTLGYTF

v_call: TRBV5-1
clone_size: NA
d_call: TRBD2
j_call: TRBJ2-4
cdr3_nt: TGCGCCAGCAGCCTGGGACTAGCGGGAGGAGAAAACATTCAGTACTTC
cdr3_aa: CASSLGLAGGENIQYF

v_call: TRBV12-5
clone_size: NA
d_call: TRBD2
j_call: TRBJ2-1
cdr3_nt: TGTGCTAGTGGTTTGGGGACTAGCAATGAGCAGTTCTTC
cdr3_aa: CASGLGTSNEQFF

v_call: TRBV29-1
clone_size: once
d_call: TRBD2
j_call: TRBJ2-1
cdr3_nt: TGCAGCGTTGAAGGAGTAGCGGGAGCTTACAATGAGCAGTTCTTC
cdr3_aa: CSVEGVAGAYNEQFF

v_call: TRBV5-4
clone_size: few
d_call: NA
j_call: TRBJ1-1
cdr3_nt: TGTGCCAGCAGCGCTGGGGGACTGGGCGCCACTGAAGCTTTCTTT
cdr3_aa: CASSAGGLGATEAFF

v_call: TRBV7-9
clone_size: NA
d_call: TRBD1
j_call: TRBJ1-1
cdr3_nt: TGTGCCAGCAGCCTTATACAGGGGACGGACACTGAAGCTTTCTTT
cdr3_aa: CASSLIQGTDTEAFF

v_call: TRBV27
clone_size: once
d_call: NA
j_call: TRBJ1-1
cdr3_nt: NA
cdr3_aa: CASSTSTGSFPEAFF

v_call: TRBV18
clone_size: NA
d_call: NA
j_call: TRBJ1-3
cdr3_nt: TGTGCCAGCTCACCCCCCGATGGGGCCATATATTTT
cdr3_aa: CASSPPDGAIYF

v_call: TRBV10-3
clone_size: once
d_call: NA
j_call: TRBJ2-3
cdr3_nt: TGTGCCATCAGTGATGTGGCAGAGTCCACAGATACGCAGTATTTT
cdr3_aa: CAISDVAESTDTQYF

v_call: TRBV4-3
clone_size: once
d_call: NA
j_call: TRBJ2-3
cdr3_nt: TGCGCCAGCAGCCTGACTGGGGGTTTAAGCACAGATACGCAGTATTTT
cdr3_aa: CASSLTGGLSTDTQYF

v_call: TRBV7-2
clone_size: NA
d_call: TRBD2
j_call: TRBJ2-7
cdr3_nt: TGTGCCAGCAGCTTTCCTAGCGGAGCCTCCTACGAGCAGTACTTC
cdr3_aa: CASSFPSGASYEQYF

v_call: TRBV7-9
clone_size: NA
d_call: NA
j_call: TRBJ2-3
cdr3_nt: TGTGCCAGCAGCTTATATGGGGGCGGAACAGATACGCAGTATTTT
cdr3_aa: CASSLYGGGTDTQYF

v_call: TRBV6-6
clone_size: NA
d_call: TRBD1
j_call: TRBJ1-1
cdr3_nt: TGTGCCAGCAGCCAGGGGGCACCCACTGAAGCTTTCTTT
cdr3_aa: CASSQGAPTEAFF

v_call: TRBV6-5
clone_size: NA
d_call: NA
j_call: TRBJ2-1
cdr3_nt: TGTGCCAGCAGTTATATTGAGTCCTATAGGGGGGAGCAGTTCTTC
cdr3_aa: CASSYIESYRGEQFF

v_call: TRBV7-9
clone_size: NA
d_call: NA
j_call: TRBJ1-2
cdr3_nt: TGTGCCAGCAGCTTAAAGGACAGCGCCCATGGCTACACCTTC
cdr3_aa: CASSLKDSAHGYTF